This TCR beta chain was identified during a study of long-term antiretroviral therapy in people with HIV. Findings of the study overall: Documentation of ART adherence, viral resistance or therapy changes was absent. Collection spanned 2004 to 2017; ART regimens may be less effective than current ones.

In regard to this clone: Its antigen is as yet unknown.

Researchers ran immunoSEQ v3.0 at survey level. What sequencing targeted per sample was about 35,000-55,000 T-cell genomes. Sequencing was performed with immunoSEQ multiplex PCR; in TCRdb, only in-frame clones are kept and a portion is missing. This table holds 30,000 to 35,000 clones, around 97% found once. This material consisted of unsorted PBMCs, taken 6.9 years after starting antiretroviral therapy. The origin of this receptor is a man aged 25-45 years with HIV.

The CDR3: CASSHLAGVTYEQYF. DNA for the CDR3: TGTGCCAGCAGCCATCTAGCGGGAGTAACCTACGAGCAGTACTTC. The chain couples TRBV6-6 to TRBJ2-7; TRBD2 agrees at 10 bases. This CDR3 spans 15 amino acids. Germline values: CDR1 MNHNY, CDR2 SVGAGI (reference sequence). With V trimmed by 6 bases and J by 2 bases, 7 bases remained unmatched.